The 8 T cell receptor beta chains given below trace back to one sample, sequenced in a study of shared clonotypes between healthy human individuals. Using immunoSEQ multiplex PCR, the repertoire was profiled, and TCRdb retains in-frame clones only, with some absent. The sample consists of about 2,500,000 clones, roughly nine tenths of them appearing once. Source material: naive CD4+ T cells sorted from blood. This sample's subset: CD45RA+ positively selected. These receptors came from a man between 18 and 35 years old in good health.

CDR3 nucleotides: TGTGCCAGCAGTTACTCGACGGGACGGAGGGCCCAGTACTTC. It yields the protein CASSYSTGRRAQYF. The J gene is TRBJ2-5, the V gene TRBV6-5, with a possible D match to TRBD2 (6 bases). V was pared by 0 bases and J by 9 bases, with 14 bases between. The CDR3 covers 14 residues. CDR1 is MNHEY and CDR2 is SVGAGI in the germline V gene.

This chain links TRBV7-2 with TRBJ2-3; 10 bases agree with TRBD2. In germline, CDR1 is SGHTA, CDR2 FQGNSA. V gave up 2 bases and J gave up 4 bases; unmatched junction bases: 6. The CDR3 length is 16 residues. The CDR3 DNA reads TGTGCCAGCAGCTTACAAGCGGGAGGGCCAGCAGATACGCAGTATTTT. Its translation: CASSLQAGGPADTQYF.

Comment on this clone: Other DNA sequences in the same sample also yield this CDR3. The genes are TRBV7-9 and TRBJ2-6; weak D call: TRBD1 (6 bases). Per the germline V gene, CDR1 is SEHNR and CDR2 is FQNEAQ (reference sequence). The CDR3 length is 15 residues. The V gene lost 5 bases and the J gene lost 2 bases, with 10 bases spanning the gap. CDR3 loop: CASSLRGAGANVLTF. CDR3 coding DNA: TGTGCCAGCAGCCTCAGGGGAGCTGGGGCCAACGTCCTGACTTTC.

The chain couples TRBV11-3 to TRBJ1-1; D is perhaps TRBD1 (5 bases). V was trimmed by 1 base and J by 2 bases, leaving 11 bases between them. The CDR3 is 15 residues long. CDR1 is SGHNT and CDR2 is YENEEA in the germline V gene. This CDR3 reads CASSLGGQGNTEAFF. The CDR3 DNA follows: TGTGCCAGCAGCTTAGGTGGTCAGGGAAACACTGAAGCTTTCTTT.

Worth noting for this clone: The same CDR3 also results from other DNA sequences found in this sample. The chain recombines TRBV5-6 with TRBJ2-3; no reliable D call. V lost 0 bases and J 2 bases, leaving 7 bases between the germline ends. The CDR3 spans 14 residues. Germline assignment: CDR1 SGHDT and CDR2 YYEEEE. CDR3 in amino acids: CASSLGRTTDTQYF. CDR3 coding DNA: TGTGCCAGCAGCTTGGGACGGACCACAGATACGCAGTATTTT.

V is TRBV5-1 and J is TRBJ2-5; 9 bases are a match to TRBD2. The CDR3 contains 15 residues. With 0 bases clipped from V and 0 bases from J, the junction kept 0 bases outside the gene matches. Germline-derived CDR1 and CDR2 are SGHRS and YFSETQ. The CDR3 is CASSLGTSDQETQYF. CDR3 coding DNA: TGCGCCAGCAGCTTGGGGACTAGCGACCAAGAGACCCAGTACTTC.

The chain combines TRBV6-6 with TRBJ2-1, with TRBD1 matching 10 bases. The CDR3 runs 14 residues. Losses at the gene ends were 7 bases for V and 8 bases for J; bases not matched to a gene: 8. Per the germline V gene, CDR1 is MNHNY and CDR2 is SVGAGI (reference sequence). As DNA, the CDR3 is TGTGCCAGCATTAGGGACAGGGGCCGGTATGAGCAGTTCTTC. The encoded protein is CASIRDRGRYEQFF.

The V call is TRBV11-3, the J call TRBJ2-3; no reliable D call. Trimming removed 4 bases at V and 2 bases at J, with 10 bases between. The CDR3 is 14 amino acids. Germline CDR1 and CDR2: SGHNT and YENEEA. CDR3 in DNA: TGTGCCAGCAGCTATGGGCGGTCCACAGATACGCAGTATTTT. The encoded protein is CASSYGRSTDTQYF. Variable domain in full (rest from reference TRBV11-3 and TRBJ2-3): EAGVVQSPRYKIIEKKQPVAFWCNPISGHNTLYWYLQNLGQGPELLIRYENEEAVDDSQLPKDRFSAERLKGVDSTLKIQPAELGDSAVYLCASSYGRSTDTQYFGPGTRLTVL.